A single sample is the source of the 16 T cell receptor beta chains below, sequenced in a study of T cells in tuberculosis (dated by TCRdb to 2017 to 2018). Libraries were made using the immunoSEQ multiplex PCR assay. TCRdb mirrors the immuneACCESS table, restricted to in-frame sequences. Some clones are absent from its copies; in checked studies, under half trace to an unresolved V gene, and the reason for the others is unknown. Counted in this sample were roughly 34,000 clones; around 90% of them appeared once. The top ten clones comprise 6.5% to 9.5% of the sample. Sequencing input: PBMCs. The receptors here all came from a donor aged 10 to 29 with latent tuberculosis or without tuberculosis infection. Some clones in this sample may be carry-over from other donors' samples.

This clone turned up a few times. The chain uses TRBV19 and TRBJ2-3, with 10 bases identical to TRBD2. The ends lost 2 bases at V and 9 bases at J; junction bases unmatched: 5. CDR1 and CDR2 from the germline V gene are LNHDA and SQIVND (reference sequence). This CDR3 has 14 residues. In nucleotides, the CDR3 is TGTGCCAGTAGTATAAGGCTAGCGGGAGACACGCAGTATTTT. This codes for CASSIRLAGDTQYF.

The V call is TRBV28, the J call TRBJ1-1; 8 nucleotides line up with TRBD1. CDR1 is MDHEN and CDR2 is SYDVKM in the germline V gene. The junction had 11 bases not matched to a gene; V was cut back by 6 bases and J by 5 bases. This CDR3 is 15 amino acids long. In nucleotides, the CDR3 is TGTGCCAGCAGCATATTACAGGGGGGTGGTACTGAAGCTTTCTTT. Translating gives CASSILQGGGTEAFF.

The rearrangement joins TRBV7-8 to TRBJ1-3; 8 nucleotides match TRBD1. After removal of 4 bases from V and 0 bases from J, the junction contained 5 bases not matched to a gene. Germline CDR1 is SGHVS and CDR2 is FQNEAQ. This CDR3 contains 16 residues. The CDR3, as DNA: TGTGCCAGCAGCTCAGGACAGGGTCTCTCTGGAAACACCATATATTTT. The encoded protein is CASSSGQGLSGNTIYF. Full variable domain (remainder filled in from reference TRBV7-8 and TRBJ1-3): GAGVSQSPRYKVAKRGQDVALRCDPISGHVSLFWYQQALGQGPEFLTYFQNEAQLDKSGLPSDRFFAERPEGSVSTLKIQRTQQEDSAVYLCASSSGQGLSGNTIYFGEGSWLTVV.

The chain has TRBV5-1 and TRBJ2-7, with 10 positions matching TRBD2. In germline, CDR1 is SGHRS, CDR2 YFSETQ. Trimming at V came to 8 bases and at J to 5 bases, leaving 13 bases not matched to a gene. This CDR3 is 15 amino acids long. The CDR3 coding sequence is TGCGCCAGTACTTTTTTAGCGGGAGGCGGCGACGAGCAGTACTTC. This encodes CASTFLAGGGDEQYF.

The chain carries TRBV6-1 and TRBJ1-1; unclear D gene. The ends were cut back, 6 bases at V and 2 bases at J, with 16 bases in the middle. The CDR3 sequence is 15 residues long. Per the germline V gene, CDR1 is MNHNS and CDR2 is SASEGT. The CDR3 spells CASSNLPGTNTEAFF. Here the CDR3 DNA reads TGTGCCAGCAGCAATCTCCCGGGTACTAACACTGAAGCTTTCTTT.

The J gene is TRBJ1-1, the V gene TRBV14; D might be TRBD1 (6 bases). Trimming pared 2 bases from V and 3 bases from J, leaving 19 bases between. The germline gives CDR1 SGHDN, CDR2 FVKESK. This CDR3 comprises 17 residues. The DNA of the CDR3 is TGTGCCAGCAGCCAAAAAAGGGGCACAGGGCTGGACACTGAAGCTTTCTTT. The encoded protein is CASSQKRGTGLDTEAFF.

The chain is built from TRBV28 and TRBJ1-4; D is unresolved. The CDR3 has 11 residues. V lost 11 bases and J lost 5, with 9 bases in between. Per germline, CDR1 MDHEN and CDR2 SYDVKM. The CDR3 region is CAAAENEKLFF. The CDR3 DNA follows: TGTGCCGCGGCAGAGAATGAAAAACTGTTTTTT.

The rearrangement uses TRBV18 and TRBJ2-1; TRBD2 is a possible D gene (5 bases). Germline V CDR1 and CDR2: KGHSH, LQKENI. Trimming shortened V by 3 bases and J by 9 bases, and 6 bases separated the two germline ends. The CDR3 contains 11 residues. The CDR3 region has the DNA TGTGCCAGCTCACCGGACTCTGAGCAGTTCTTC. Protein product: CASSPDSEQFF.

The rearrangement joins TRBV12-5 to TRBJ2-2, with 8 bases lining up with TRBD2. V lost 2 bases, J lost 5 bases, and 10 bases stayed unmatched. The CDR3 is 17 amino acids. Germline CDR1 and CDR2: LGHNT and FRNRAP. The CDR3: CASGLTSGSERTGELFF. CDR3 coding DNA: TGTGCTAGTGGTTTGACAAGCGGGAGCGAGAGGACCGGGGAGCTGTTTTTT.

This clone has just a few counts. No conserved phenylalanine or tryptophan is present at the end of the CDR3, so a read error is the likely explanation. The limits of the CDR3 on the DNA are not certain, so only TCRdb's listed CDR3 is given. The chain couples TRBV21-1 to TRBJ1-4. TRBV21-1 is marked as a pseudogene. 12 amino acids form the CDR3, both terminal residues included. CDR3 residues: CASSKAGRFGDC.

The chain uses TRBV7-9 and TRBJ1-3; TRBD1 matches at 9 bases. This CDR3 region has 15 residues. Germline V gene sequence: CDR1 SEHNR, CDR2 FQNEAQ (reference sequence). The V and J ends lost 5 bases and 0 bases, in that order; junction bases with no gene match: 2. CDR3 coding DNA: TGTGCCAGCAGCCTACAGGGGGCCTCTGGAAACACCATATATTTT. Amino acids: CASSLQGASGNTIYF.

The chain employs TRBV6-5 and TRBJ2-3, with TRBD2 identical over 9 bases. V shed 8 bases and J 3 bases; nucleotides not matched to a gene: 0. The CDR3 is 12 residues long. Germline CDR1 is MNHEY and CDR2 is SVGAGI. The CDR3, as DNA: TGTGCCAGCGCGGGGGGGACAGATACGCAGTATTTT. Translation gives CASAGGTDTQYF.

CDR3 coding DNA: TGTGCCAGCAGCTGGGAACAGGGTGACGAGCAGTACTTC. Translated, it gives CASSWEQGDEQYF. The chain combines TRBV21-1 with TRBJ2-7; TRBD1, as called in the table, went unchecked against the DNA. TRBV21-1 is assigned pseudogene status. The CDR3 spans 13 residues.

The genes are TRBV27 and TRBJ2-7, with D perhaps matching TRBD2 (5 bases). The CDR3 runs 12 residues. Germline V gene data show CDR1 as MNHEY and CDR2 as SMNVEV (reference sequence). Between the trimmed V and J ends, which lost 0 bases and 12 bases, there was a span of 12 bases. CDR3 loop: CASSLSIEGPYF. As DNA, the CDR3 is TGTGCCAGCAGTTTATCGATCGAGGGTCCGTACTTC.

This chain links TRBV6-6 with TRBJ1-2, with 8 bases aligning to TRBD1. CDR3 length equals 15 residues. V shed 5 bases, J shed 8 bases, and the junction held 13 bases outside the gene matches. Germline V lookup: CDR1 MNHNY, CDR2 SVGAGI (reference sequence). CDR3 protein: CASSPAFQGARGYTF. In nucleotides, the CDR3 is TGTGCCAGCAGTCCAGCGTTCCAGGGGGCGAGGGGCTACACCTTC.

The chain employs TRBV10-1 and TRBJ2-3; D gene unclear. V was pared by 7 bases and J by 5 bases, with 13 bases between. The V gene's germline CDR1 is WNHNN and CDR2 SYGVQD (reference sequence). The CDR3 length is 13 residues. CDR3 sequence (DNA): TGCGCCAGCAACAGACACCTACTAGATACGCAGTATTTT. Its protein is CASNRHLLDTQYF.